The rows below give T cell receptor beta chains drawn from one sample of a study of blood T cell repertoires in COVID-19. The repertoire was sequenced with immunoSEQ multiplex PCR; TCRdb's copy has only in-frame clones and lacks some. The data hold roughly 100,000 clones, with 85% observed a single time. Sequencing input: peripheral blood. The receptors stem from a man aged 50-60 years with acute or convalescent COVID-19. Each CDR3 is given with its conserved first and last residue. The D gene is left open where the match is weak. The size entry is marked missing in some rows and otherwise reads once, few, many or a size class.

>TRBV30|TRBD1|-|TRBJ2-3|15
TGTGCCTGGAGTGTGGGCAGGGGGCTACCAGATACGCAGTATTTT
CAWSVGRGLPDTQYF
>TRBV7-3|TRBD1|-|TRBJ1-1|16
TGTGCCAGCAGCCCTGGGAAGGGGGCGAAGAACACTGAAGCTTTCTTT
CASSPGKGAKNTEAFF
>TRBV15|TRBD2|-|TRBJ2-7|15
TGTGCCACCAGCAGACCGGGACTGAGCGGGGGCGAGCAGTACTTC
CATSRPGLSGGEQYF
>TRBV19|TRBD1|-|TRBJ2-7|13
TGTGCCAGTGAGAACAGGGGGACCTACGAGCAGTACTTC
CASENRGTYEQYF
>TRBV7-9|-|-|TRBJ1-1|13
TGTGCCAGCAGCTTAAATCAGGGATCTGAAGCTTTCTTT
CASSLNQGSEAFF
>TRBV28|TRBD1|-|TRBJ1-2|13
TGTGCCAGCAGTGAAGACAGGGACTATGGCTACACCTTC
CASSEDRDYGYTF
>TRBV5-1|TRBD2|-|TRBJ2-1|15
TGCGCCAGCAGCTTTGGAGCGGGAGGTCACAATGAGCAGTTCTTC
CASSFGAGGHNEQFF
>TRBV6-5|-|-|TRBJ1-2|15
TGTGCCAGCAGACGACTAGAGACCAGGCGCTATGGCTACACCTTC
CASRRLETRRYGYTF
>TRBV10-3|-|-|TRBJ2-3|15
TGTGCCACCACTACTAGTCAAGCCCGGATGGATACGCAGTATTTT
CATTTSQARMDTQYF
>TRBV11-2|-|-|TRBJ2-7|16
TGTGCCAGCAGCTTGTGGTCAGTCCGTTCCCCCTACGAGCAGTACTTC
CASSLWSVRSPYEQYF
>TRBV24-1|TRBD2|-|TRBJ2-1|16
TGTGCCACCAGTGATCCCGGGCTAGCGGGAAGTAATGAGCAGTTCTTC
CATSDPGLAGSNEQFF
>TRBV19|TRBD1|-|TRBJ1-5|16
TGTGCCAGTGGTGCGGCAGGGGGAAGTAGCAATCAGCCCCAGCATTTT
CASGAAGGSSNQPQHF
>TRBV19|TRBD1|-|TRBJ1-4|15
TGTGCCAGTAGTACGATCAGGGGGTCCGGTGAAAAACTGTTTTTT
CASSTIRGSGEKLFF
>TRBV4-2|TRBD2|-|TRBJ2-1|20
TGTGCCAGCAGCCAAGACCCCACCGGGACTAGTTACGGGAGCTACAATGAGCAGTTCTTC
CASSQDPTGTSYGSYNEQFF
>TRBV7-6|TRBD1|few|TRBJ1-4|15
TGTGCCAGCAGCTTAGCGACAGGGCCTGGAGAAAAACTGTTTTTT
CASSLATGPGEKLFF
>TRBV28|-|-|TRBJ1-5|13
TGTGCCAGCAGTTTAGAGAGGAATCAGCCCCAGCATTTT
CASSLERNQPQHF
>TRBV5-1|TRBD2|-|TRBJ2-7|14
TGCGCCAGCCAACTAGCGGGAGAACCCCACGAGCAGTACTTC
CASQLAGEPHEQYF
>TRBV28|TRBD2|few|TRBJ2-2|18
TGTGCCAGCAGGTCGGCTGGTTTAGCGGGGAGTAGAGGCGGGGAGCTGTTTTTT
CASRSAGLAGSRGGELFF
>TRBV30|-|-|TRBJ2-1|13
TGTGCCTTTTCAGGGGTCTCCTACAATGAGCAGTTCTTC
CAFSGVSYNEQFF
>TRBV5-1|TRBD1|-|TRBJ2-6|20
TGCGCCAGCAGCTTTGCGTTTGGGACAGGGCATCGCTCTGGGGCCAACGTCCTGACTTTC
CASSFAFGTGHRSGANVLTF
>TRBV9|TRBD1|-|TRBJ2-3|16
TGTGCCAGCAGCCCTCGGCAGGGGGCTGGCACAGATACGCAGTATTTT
CASSPRQGAGTDTQYF
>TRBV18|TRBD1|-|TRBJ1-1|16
TGTGCCAGCTCACCGCAGGGGGCTTCCTCGAACACTGAAGCTTTCTTT
CASSPQGASSNTEAFF
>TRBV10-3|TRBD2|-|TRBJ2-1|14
TGTGCCATCAGGGGACTAGCGGGAGACAATGAGCAGTTCTTC
CAIRGLAGDNEQFF
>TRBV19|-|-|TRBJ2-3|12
TGTGCCAGTACGGGGTTCTCAGATACGCAGTATTTT
CASTGFSDTQYF
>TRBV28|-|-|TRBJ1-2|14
TGTGCCAGCAGAGCCCTGGGGGGGCTTAATGGCTACACCTTC
CASRALGGLNGYTF
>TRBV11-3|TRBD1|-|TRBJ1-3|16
TGTGCCAGCAGCTCATCCGGGACAGGGTATGGAAACACCATATATTTT
CASSSSGTGYGNTIYF
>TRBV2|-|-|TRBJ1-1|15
TGTGCCAGCAGTGAAGAAGGGTGGGGAGACACTGAAGCTTTCTTT
CASSEEGWGDTEAFF
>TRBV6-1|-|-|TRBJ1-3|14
TGTGCCAGCAGTGAAACAGGGTCTGGAAACACCATATATTTT
CASSETGSGNTIYF
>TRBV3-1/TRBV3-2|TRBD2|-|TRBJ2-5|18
TGTGCCAGCAGCCAAGTTGGGGGGGTTAACGGAGACGAAGAGACCCAGTACTTC
CASSQVGGVNGDEETQYF
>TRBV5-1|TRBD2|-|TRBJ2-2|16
TGCGCCAGCAGCCTGGCGGGGGGGCCTGACACCGGGGAGCTGTTTTTT
CASSLAGGPDTGELFF
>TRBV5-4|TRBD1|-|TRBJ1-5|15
TGTGCCAGCAGCTTAGGTGGACAGGTGGATCAGCCCCAGCATTTT
CASSLGGQVDQPQHF
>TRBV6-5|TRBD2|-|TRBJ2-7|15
TGTGCCAGCGCCCGGGAGGCATCAGTCACCTACGAGCAGTACTTC
CASAREASVTYEQYF
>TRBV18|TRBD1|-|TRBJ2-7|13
TGTGCCAGCTCACCTGACAGGGACGGCGAGCAGTACTTC
CASSPDRDGEQYF
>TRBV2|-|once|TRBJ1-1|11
TGTGCCAGCATTGATCAGTTTGAAGCTTTCTTT
CASIDQFEAFF
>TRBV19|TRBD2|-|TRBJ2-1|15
TGTGCCAGCCAATTCCAAGCGGGGACCTACAATGAGCAGTTCTTC
CASQFQAGTYNEQFF
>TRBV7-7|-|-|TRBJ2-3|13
TGTGCTAGCAGCGCCACGGGCACAGATACGCAGTATTTT
CASSATGTDTQYF
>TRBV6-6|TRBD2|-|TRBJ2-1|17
TGTGCCAGCAGTCCTAGGACTAGCGGGAGTCTTGGTAATGAGCAGTTCTTC
CASSPRTSGSLGNEQFF
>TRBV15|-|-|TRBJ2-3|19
TGTGCCACCAGCAGAGATCTTACGTTGGGGACACCCCCGGAAGATACGCAGTATTTT
CATSRDLTLGTPPEDTQYF
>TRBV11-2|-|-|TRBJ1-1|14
TGTGCCAGCACCTCTGCGGGGGTCTACACTGAAGCTTTCTTT
CASTSAGVYTEAFF
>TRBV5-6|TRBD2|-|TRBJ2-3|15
TGTGCCAGCAGCTTACTAGCGGGAGGCACAGATACGCAGTATTTT
CASSLLAGGTDTQYF
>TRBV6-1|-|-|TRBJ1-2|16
TGTGCCAGCAGTGAACAGGGGTCGTCGCCTAACTATGGCTACACCTTC
CASSEQGSSPNYGYTF
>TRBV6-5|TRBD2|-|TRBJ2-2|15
TGTGCCAGCAGCACGAGCGGGGGAGGCTTCGGGGAGCTGTTTTTT
CASSTSGGGFGELFF
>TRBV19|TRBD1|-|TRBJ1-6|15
TGTGCCAGCAGGACAGGCCAACAATATAATTCACCCCTCCACTTT
CASRTGQQYNSPLHF
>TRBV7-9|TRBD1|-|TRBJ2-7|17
TGTGCCAGCAGCGGACGTACTCCGGGACAGGGGTTCTACGAGCAGTACTTC
CASSGRTPGQGFYEQYF
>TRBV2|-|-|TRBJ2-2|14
TGTGCCAGCAGCCTGACGGGGAACACCGGGGAGCTGTTTTTT
CASSLTGNTGELFF
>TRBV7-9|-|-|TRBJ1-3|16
TGTGCCAGCAGCTTAGTGGGGGGAACGTCTGGAAACACCATATATTTT
CASSLVGGTSGNTIYF
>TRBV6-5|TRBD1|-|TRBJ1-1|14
TGTGCCAGCACCACCGGGACAGGGTTCACTGAAGCTTTCTTT
CASTTGTGFTEAFF
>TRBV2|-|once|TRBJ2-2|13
TGTGCCAGCAGTGAGCGAAACACCGGGGAGCTGTTTTTT
CASSERNTGELFF
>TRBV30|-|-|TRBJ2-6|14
TGTGCCTGGTGGCGGAACTCTGGGGCCAACGTCCTGACTTTC
CAWWRNSGANVLTF
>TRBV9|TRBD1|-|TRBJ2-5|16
TGTGCCAGCAGCGTAGGAGGGGACAGGTTCAGTGAGACCCAGTACTTC
CASSVGGDRFSETQYF
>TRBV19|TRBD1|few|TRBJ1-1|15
TGTGCCAGTAGTCCGACCGACAGGGATGGCACTGAAGCTTTCTTT
CASSPTDRDGTEAFF
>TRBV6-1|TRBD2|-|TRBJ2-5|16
TGTGCCAGCAGTGGTACCCTAGCGGGAGGGTTCGTCGACCAGTACTTC
CASSGTLAGGFVDQYF
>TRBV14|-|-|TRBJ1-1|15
TGTGCCAGCAGTCCCCAAAGGGCGGGGAACACTGAAGCTTTCTTT
CASSPQRAGNTEAFF